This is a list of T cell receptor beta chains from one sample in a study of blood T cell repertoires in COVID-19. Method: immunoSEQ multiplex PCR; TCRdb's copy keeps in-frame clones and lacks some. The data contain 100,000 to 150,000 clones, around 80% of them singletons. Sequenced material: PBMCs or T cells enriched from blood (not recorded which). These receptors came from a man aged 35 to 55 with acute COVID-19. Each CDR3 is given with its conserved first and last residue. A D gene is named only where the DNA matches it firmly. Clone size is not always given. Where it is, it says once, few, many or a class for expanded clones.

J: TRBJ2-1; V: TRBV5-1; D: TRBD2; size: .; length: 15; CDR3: CASSLLAGLDNEQFF; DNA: TGCGCCAGCAGCTTACTAGCGGGTCTGGACAATGAGCAGTTCTTC
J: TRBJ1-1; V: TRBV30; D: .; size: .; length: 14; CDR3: CAWSVLTGNTEAFF; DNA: TGTGCCTGGAGTGTCTTGACAGGGAACACTGAAGCTTTCTTT
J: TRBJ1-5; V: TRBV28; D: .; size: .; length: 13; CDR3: CASSLGGTQPQHF; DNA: TGTGCCAGCAGTTTAGGGGGGACTCAGCCCCAGCATTTT
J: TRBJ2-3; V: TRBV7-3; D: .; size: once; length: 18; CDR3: CASSSPRGRAASTDTQYF; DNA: TGTGCCAGCAGCTCCCCCAGGGGAAGGGCGGCTAGCACAGATACGCAGTATTTT
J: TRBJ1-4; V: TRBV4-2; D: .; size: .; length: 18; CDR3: CASSQAPFVVGTNEKLFF; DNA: TGTGCCAGCAGCCAAGCTCCATTTGTAGTCGGTACTAATGAAAAACTGTTTTTT
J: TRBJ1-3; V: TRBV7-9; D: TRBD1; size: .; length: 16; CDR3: CASSHPERQGGNTIYF; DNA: TGTGCCAGCAGCCATCCCGAGAGACAGGGTGGAAACACCATATATTTT
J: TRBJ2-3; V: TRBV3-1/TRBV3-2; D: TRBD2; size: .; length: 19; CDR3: CASSQGLAGVQGVTDTQYF; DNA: TGTGCCAGCAGCCAAGGCCTAGCGGGAGTGCAAGGCGTCACAGATACGCAGTATTTT
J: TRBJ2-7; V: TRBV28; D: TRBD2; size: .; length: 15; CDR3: CASRTAGGGIGEQYF; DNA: TGTGCCAGCAGGACCGCGGGGGGTGGTATCGGGGAGCAGTACTTC
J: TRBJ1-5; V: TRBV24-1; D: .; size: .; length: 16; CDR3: CATSDRGGEKGQPQHF; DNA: TGTGCCACCAGTGACAGAGGAGGGGAGAAGGGACAGCCCCAGCATTTT
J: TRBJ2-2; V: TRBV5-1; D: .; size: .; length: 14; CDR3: CASSLQASTGELFF; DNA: TGCGCCAGCAGCTTACAGGCCTCCACCGGGGAGCTGTTTTTT
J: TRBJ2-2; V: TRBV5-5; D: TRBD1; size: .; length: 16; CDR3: CASSWETGTGAGELFF; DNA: TGTGCCAGCAGCTGGGAGACAGGGACAGGGGCCGGGGAGCTGTTTTTT
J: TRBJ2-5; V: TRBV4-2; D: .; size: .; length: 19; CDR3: CASSQEYYVIGANGKTQYF; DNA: TGTGCCAGCAGCCAAGAATATTATGTTATAGGGGCCAACGGAAAGACCCAGTACTTC
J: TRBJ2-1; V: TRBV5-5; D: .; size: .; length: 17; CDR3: CASSSGRGVLSYNEQFF; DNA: TGTGCCAGCAGCTCGGGACGCGGGGTACTCTCCTACAATGAGCAGTTCTTC
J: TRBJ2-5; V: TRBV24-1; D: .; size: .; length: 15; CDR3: CATSDSTVSQETQYF; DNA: TGTGCCACCAGTGACTCGACAGTTTCTCAAGAGACCCAGTACTTC
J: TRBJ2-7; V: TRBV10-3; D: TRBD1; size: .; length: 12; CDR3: CAVQGAEDEQYF; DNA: TGTGCCGTACAGGGGGCTGAGGACGAGCAGTACTTC
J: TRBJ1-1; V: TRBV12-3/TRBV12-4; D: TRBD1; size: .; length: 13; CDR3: CASSSGQGARAFF; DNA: TGTGCCAGCAGTTCTGGACAGGGGGCGCGAGCTTTCTTT
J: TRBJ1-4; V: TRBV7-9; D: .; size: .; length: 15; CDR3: CASSLDSYSVEKLFF; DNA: TGTGCCAGCAGCTTGGACAGCTACTCTGTTGAAAAACTGTTTTTT
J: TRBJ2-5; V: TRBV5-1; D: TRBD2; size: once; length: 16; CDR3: CASSTGTSGGGETQYF; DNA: TGCGCCAGCAGCACCGGGACTAGCGGGGGAGGTGAGACCCAGTACTTC